These T cell receptor beta chains were read from a single sample in a study of CD8 T cells in Susac syndrome. TCRdb re-called the immunoSEQ multiplex PCR reads through MiXCR, storing one row per CDR3 protein. The sample includes 45,000 to 55,000 distinct CDR3 sequences, under 95% of them seen just once. Sequenced input: CD8+ T cells from PBMCs. The receptor set was obtained from a human donor in good health. Each CDR3 is given with its conserved first and last residue. The order of the fields is clone size, D gene, J gene, V gene, CDR3 DNA, CDR3 protein. The D gene is left open where the match is weak. Part of the rows lack a size; the others show once, few, many or a class for expanded clones.

abundance: -
d_gene: -
j_gene: TRBJ2-7
v_gene: TRBV29-1
CDR3nt: TGCAGCGTTCTTATCTCCTACGAGCAGTACTTC
CDR3aa: CSVLISYEQYF

abundance: -
d_gene: -
j_gene: TRBJ1-1
v_gene: TRBV28
CDR3nt: TGTGCCAGCAGTCGGGACTTGGCGAACACTGAAGCTTTCTTT
CDR3aa: CASSRDLANTEAFF

abundance: -
d_gene: -
j_gene: TRBJ1-4
v_gene: TRBV12-3/TRBV12-4
CDR3nt: TGTGCCAGCAGTAAGGCGGGGGGTGGGGAAAAACTGTTTTTT
CDR3aa: CASSKAGGGEKLFF

abundance: -
d_gene: -
j_gene: TRBJ2-5
v_gene: TRBV11-2
CDR3nt: TGTGCCAGCAGCAGTATATGGGGGGTAAGAGAGACCCAGTACTTC
CDR3aa: CASSSIWGVRETQYF

abundance: -
d_gene: -
j_gene: TRBJ2-7
v_gene: TRBV20-1
CDR3nt: TGCAGTGCTACAGGAATGACGGGTTCCTACGAGCAGTACTTC
CDR3aa: CSATGMTGSYEQYF

abundance: -
d_gene: -
j_gene: TRBJ2-1
v_gene: TRBV27
CDR3nt: TGTGCCAGCGGGGACACCCCTTCCTACAATGAGCAGTTCTTC
CDR3aa: CASGDTPSYNEQFF

abundance: few
d_gene: TRBD2
j_gene: TRBJ2-1
v_gene: TRBV5-1
CDR3nt: TGCGCCAGCAGCTTGGCCCTGGGACTAGCGGAGTTCTCCTACAATGAGCAGTTCTTC
CDR3aa: CASSLALGLAEFSYNEQFF

abundance: -
d_gene: -
j_gene: TRBJ2-1
v_gene: TRBV27
CDR3nt: TGTGCCAGTACCGGGGGTCCGTACAATGAGCAGTTCTTC
CDR3aa: CASTGGPYNEQFF

abundance: -
d_gene: TRBD1
j_gene: TRBJ2-3
v_gene: TRBV27
CDR3nt: TGTGCCAGCAGTTTATCAAGGGGGCAGACAGATACGCAGTATTTT
CDR3aa: CASSLSRGQTDTQYF

abundance: few
d_gene: -
j_gene: TRBJ1-5
v_gene: TRBV20-1
CDR3nt: TGCAGTGCTCGGACGGGGAATCAGCCCCAGCATTTT
CDR3aa: CSARTGNQPQHF

abundance: -
d_gene: -
j_gene: TRBJ2-1
v_gene: TRBV24-1
CDR3nt: TGTGCCACCAGTGAAATTAGCAGCTCCTACAATGAGCAGTTCTTC
CDR3aa: CATSEISSSYNEQFF

abundance: -
d_gene: -
j_gene: TRBJ2-2
v_gene: TRBV3-1
CDR3nt: TGTGCCAGCAGCCAAGAAGGTGGGGCCCGGGTCTTCGGGGAGCTGTTTTTT
CDR3aa: CASSQEGGARVFGELFF

abundance: -
d_gene: -
j_gene: TRBJ2-7
v_gene: TRBV6-5
CDR3nt: TGTGCCAGCAGTTCCCAGGGGCCCGAGCAGTACTTC
CDR3aa: CASSSQGPEQYF

abundance: -
d_gene: -
j_gene: TRBJ2-7
v_gene: TRBV19
CDR3nt: TGTGCCAGTACCCAGGGACCTTCCTACGAGCAGTACTTC
CDR3aa: CASTQGPSYEQYF

abundance: -
d_gene: -
j_gene: TRBJ2-3
v_gene: TRBV2
CDR3nt: TGTGCCAGCAGTTCTGTTGGGACAGATACGCAGTATTTT
CDR3aa: CASSSVGTDTQYF

abundance: -
d_gene: -
j_gene: TRBJ2-1
v_gene: TRBV14
CDR3nt: TGTGCCAGCAGCCAAGCCCACAATGAGCAGTTCTTC
CDR3aa: CASSQAHNEQFF

abundance: -
d_gene: -
j_gene: TRBJ2-1
v_gene: TRBV4-1
CDR3nt: TGCGCCAGCAGCCAATCGGTTGAGCAGTTCTTC
CDR3aa: CASSQSVEQFF

abundance: -
d_gene: -
j_gene: TRBJ2-3
v_gene: TRBV29-1
CDR3nt: TGCAGCGTCGATCCGGGCCAAGACTATACGCAGTATTTT
CDR3aa: CSVDPGQDYTQYF

abundance: -
d_gene: -
j_gene: TRBJ2-7
v_gene: TRBV20-1
CDR3nt: TGCAGTGCTACCGACAATTCCTACGAGCAGTACTTC
CDR3aa: CSATDNSYEQYF

abundance: once
d_gene: -
j_gene: TRBJ1-3
v_gene: TRBV29-1
CDR3nt: TGCAGCGTTTCCGCCGACATGACCTCTGGAAACACCATATATTTT
CDR3aa: CSVSADMTSGNTIYF

abundance: -
d_gene: TRBD1
j_gene: TRBJ2-7
v_gene: TRBV28
CDR3nt: TGTGCCAGCACCGATCCGGGACAGACCTACGAGCAGTACTTC
CDR3aa: CASTDPGQTYEQYF

abundance: -
d_gene: -
j_gene: TRBJ2-7
v_gene: TRBV2
CDR3nt: TGTGCCAGCAGTGAGGTAGACGAGCAGTACTTC
CDR3aa: CASSEVDEQYF

abundance: -
d_gene: TRBD1
j_gene: TRBJ2-1
v_gene: TRBV29-1
CDR3nt: TGCAGCGTTGAAGGGACGGCAGGGGGAAATGAGCAGTTCTTC
CDR3aa: CSVEGTAGGNEQFF

abundance: -
d_gene: -
j_gene: TRBJ2-5
v_gene: TRBV7-9
CDR3nt: TGTGCCAGCAGCCCGGGACTGTACTACCAAGAGACCCAGTACTTC
CDR3aa: CASSPGLYYQETQYF

abundance: -
d_gene: -
j_gene: TRBJ2-1
v_gene: TRBV27
CDR3nt: TGTGCCAGCAGTCCTGGGGACTCCTCCTACAATGAGCAGTTCTTC
CDR3aa: CASSPGDSSYNEQFF

abundance: -
d_gene: TRBD2
j_gene: TRBJ2-5
v_gene: TRBV3-1
CDR3nt: TGTGCCAGCAACTCCGGACTAGCGGGAGAAGAGACCCAGTACTTC
CDR3aa: CASNSGLAGEETQYF

abundance: -
d_gene: -
j_gene: TRBJ2-1
v_gene: TRBV14
CDR3nt: TGTGCCAGCAGGGAGGCGGATGAGCAGTTCTTC
CDR3aa: CASREADEQFF

abundance: -
d_gene: TRBD1
j_gene: TRBJ1-2
v_gene: TRBV19
CDR3nt: TGTGCCAGTAGTGACCAGACAGGGGGCGGCAGCGGCTACACCTTC
CDR3aa: CASSDQTGGGSGYTF

abundance: -
d_gene: TRBD1
j_gene: TRBJ2-2
v_gene: TRBV14
CDR3nt: TGTGCCAGCAGCCGGGACAGGGTCACCGGGGAGCTGTTTTTT
CDR3aa: CASSRDRVTGELFF

abundance: -
d_gene: -
j_gene: TRBJ1-2
v_gene: TRBV29-1
CDR3nt: TGCAGCCTCCGGGACAACTATGGCTACACCTTC
CDR3aa: CSLRDNYGYTF

abundance: few
d_gene: -
j_gene: TRBJ2-7
v_gene: TRBV7-2
CDR3nt: TGTGCCAGCAGCTTCGGATCCAACGAGCAGTACTTC
CDR3aa: CASSFGSNEQYF

abundance: -
d_gene: -
j_gene: TRBJ1-1
v_gene: TRBV6-1
CDR3nt: TGTGCCAGCAGTGACGGGGAGGGCACTGAAGCTTTCTTT
CDR3aa: CASSDGEGTEAFF

abundance: -
d_gene: -
j_gene: TRBJ2-2
v_gene: TRBV5-1
CDR3nt: TGCGCCAGCAGCTTGGGTTGGGCCGGGGAGCTGTTTTTT
CDR3aa: CASSLGWAGELFF

abundance: -
d_gene: -
j_gene: TRBJ2-1
v_gene: TRBV13
CDR3nt: TGTGCCAGCAGCTTAATGGGAGTTGAGCAGTTCTTC
CDR3aa: CASSLMGVEQFF

abundance: -
d_gene: -
j_gene: TRBJ1-5
v_gene: TRBV29-1
CDR3nt: TGCAGCGTTTGGGAGGGAGGCCAGCCCCAGCATTTT
CDR3aa: CSVWEGGQPQHF

abundance: -
d_gene: -
j_gene: TRBJ2-7
v_gene: TRBV7-9
CDR3nt: TGTGCCAGCAGCTTAGGCCCATCTTACTACGAGCAGTACTTC
CDR3aa: CASSLGPSYYEQYF

abundance: -
d_gene: -
j_gene: TRBJ1-4
v_gene: TRBV12-3/TRBV12-4
CDR3nt: TGTGCCAGCAGAAGCCGGGACGCAGCGCCGAATAAAAAACTGTTTTTT
CDR3aa: CASRSRDAAPNKKLFF

abundance: -
d_gene: TRBD1
j_gene: TRBJ2-1
v_gene: TRBV2
CDR3nt: TGTGTCCGGCGGGGACAGGGGGTCCCTGAGCAGTTCTTC
CDR3aa: CVRRGQGVPEQFF

abundance: once
d_gene: TRBD2
j_gene: TRBJ2-7
v_gene: TRBV29-1
CDR3nt: TGCAGCGTGGGAAGCGGGAGCTCCTACGAGCAGTACTTC
CDR3aa: CSVGSGSSYEQYF

abundance: -
d_gene: -
j_gene: TRBJ2-7
v_gene: TRBV13
CDR3nt: TGTGCCAGCAGCTTAGCAGGGAGCGACGAGCAGTACTTC
CDR3aa: CASSLAGSDEQYF

abundance: -
d_gene: -
j_gene: TRBJ2-7
v_gene: TRBV27
CDR3nt: TGTGCCAGCATTAATGGAGCCTACGAGCAGTACTTC
CDR3aa: CASINGAYEQYF

abundance: -
d_gene: TRBD1
j_gene: TRBJ2-7
v_gene: TRBV5-1
CDR3nt: TGCGCCAGCAGCGGGGACAGGGGCCCCTACGAGCAGTACTTC
CDR3aa: CASSGDRGPYEQYF

abundance: -
d_gene: TRBD1
j_gene: TRBJ2-1
v_gene: TRBV5-1
CDR3nt: TGCGCCAGCAGCTCCGGGAGGACAGGGGGCTTGGGCTACAATGAGCAGTTCTTC
CDR3aa: CASSSGRTGGLGYNEQFF

abundance: -
d_gene: -
j_gene: TRBJ2-7
v_gene: TRBV29-1
CDR3nt: TGCAGCGTTGTGGGTTACGAGCAGTACTTC
CDR3aa: CSVVGYEQYF

abundance: -
d_gene: -
j_gene: TRBJ2-3
v_gene: TRBV27
CDR3nt: TGTGCCAGCAGTGGGGCAGGGGAATCAGATACGCAGTATTTT
CDR3aa: CASSGAGESDTQYF

abundance: -
d_gene: -
j_gene: TRBJ1-5
v_gene: TRBV4-1
CDR3nt: TGCGCCAGCAGCCAGGGTCCCTTCCAGGTGTGGAATCAGCCCCAGCATTTT
CDR3aa: CASSQGPFQVWNQPQHF

abundance: -
d_gene: TRBD2
j_gene: TRBJ2-3
v_gene: TRBV27
CDR3nt: TGTGCCAGCAGTTTAGGAACGGTCCCAGGGAGGGACACAGATACGCAGTATTTT
CDR3aa: CASSLGTVPGRDTDTQYF

abundance: -
d_gene: TRBD2
j_gene: TRBJ2-7
v_gene: TRBV27
CDR3nt: TGTGCCAGCAGTTTAAGTATAGCGGGAGTTGAGCAGTACTTC
CDR3aa: CASSLSIAGVEQYF

abundance: -
d_gene: -
j_gene: TRBJ2-7
v_gene: TRBV7-6
CDR3nt: TGTGCCAGCAGCTTAAACAGGCTCTACGAGCAGTACTTC
CDR3aa: CASSLNRLYEQYF

abundance: -
d_gene: -
j_gene: TRBJ2-7
v_gene: TRBV13
CDR3nt: TGTGCCAGCAGCTTAGGACACGGTGACGAGCAGTACTTC
CDR3aa: CASSLGHGDEQYF

abundance: -
d_gene: TRBD2
j_gene: TRBJ2-3
v_gene: TRBV19
CDR3nt: TGTGCCAGTAGTATAAGGCGGGAGATAGATACGCAGTATTTT
CDR3aa: CASSIRREIDTQYF

abundance: -
d_gene: TRBD1
j_gene: TRBJ1-1
v_gene: TRBV19
CDR3nt: TGTGCCAGTACCAGCTATCAGACAGGGGAGGTGGACACTGAAGCTTTCTTT
CDR3aa: CASTSYQTGEVDTEAFF

abundance: -
d_gene: -
j_gene: TRBJ2-1
v_gene: TRBV29-1
CDR3nt: TGCAGCTCCTTCTCGGTGAGCTCCTACAATGAGCAGTTCTTC
CDR3aa: CSSFSVSSYNEQFF

abundance: -
d_gene: -
j_gene: TRBJ1-1
v_gene: TRBV12-3/TRBV12-4
CDR3nt: TGTGCCAGCAGTTGGTCGGGTGGGAACACTGAAGCTTTCTTT
CDR3aa: CASSWSGGNTEAFF